This T cell receptor (beta chain) appears in the sequencing data of a study of identical twins. TCRdb recomputed calls from the 5' RACE reads with MiXCR, one row per CDR3 protein. Here the sample spans hundreds of thousands of distinct CDR3 sequences, more than 6.5% being singletons. CDR3 length: 18 residues. After removal of 1 base from V and 5 bases from J, the junction contained 12 bases not matched to a gene. From germline, CDR1 is SGHAT and CDR2 FQNNGV. These data were likewise used in another study, on yellow fever vaccine responses in identical twins.

This TCR was sampled from a woman aged 18-29 years in good health. The material sequenced was memory (CD45RO+) T cells sorted from blood. The chain carries TRBV11-2 and TRBJ2-2; 8 bases match TRBD2. This CDR3 reads CASSLGARLLAVTGELFF. The CDR3 bases are TGTGCCAGCAGCTTAGGGGCGAGACTACTAGCGGTAACCGGGGAGCTGTTTTTT.